This T cell receptor (beta chain) stems from a study of CD8+CD57+ T cells in acquired aplastic anemia. At the level of the study: Roughly 3 ug was the average amount of DNA from sorted CD4+ and CD8+ cells.

This clonotype came up a few times. It was genomic DNA that served as the template for profiling TCR beta VDJ and CDR3. One entry per CDR3 protein, called by TCRdb with MiXCR from the reads. The profile shows about 190,000 distinct CDR3 sequences, around 50% of them singletons. This CDR3 has 14 residues. The germline V gene has CDR1 SGHTA and CDR2 FQGNSA. V lost 1 base and J lost 1, with 7 bases in between. This TCR derives from a human donor in good health, serving as a control. V and J are TRBV7-2 and TRBJ2-5; D gene uncertain. Sequencing was carried out using sorted CD4+, CD8+, or CD8+CD57+ T cells (not recorded which) from PBMCs. CDR3 DNA sequence: TGTGCCAGCAGCTTAGTCGTCGGCCAAGAGACCCAGTACTTC. It is translated as CASSLVVGQETQYF.